Listed here are 3 T cell receptor beta chains from one sample, sequenced in a study of sequential checkpoint blockade in melanoma. Treatment defined: randomized to nivolumab then ipilimumab (arm A) or the reverse (arm B). Profiling relied on immunoSEQ multiplex PCR, and the TCRdb table lists in-frame clones only, not all of them. The sample consists of some 6,900 clones, 70% to 80% of them appearing once. The starting material was CD8+ T cells sorted from blood (inferred from file names), obtained from a patient given nivolumab and ipilimumab in sequence. These receptors were taken from a human donor with melanoma.

Regarding this clone: This is likely a read error, given that the CDR3 carries no conserved phenylalanine or tryptophan at its end. The chain employs TRBV19 and TRBJ1-1; no firm D call. Germline CDR1 LNHDA, CDR2 SQIVND (reference sequence). This CDR3 is built from 14 residues. Trimming left V 1 base short and J 5 bases short, with 11 bases between. This chain's CDR3 is CASSIAGVGTEAFL. The CDR3 DNA follows: TGTGCCAGTAGTATAGCAGGAGTGGGGACTGAAGCTTTCCTT.

CDR3 in amino acids: CASSSGLAGAYEQYF. The CDR3 bases are TGCGCCAGCAGCTCGGGACTAGCGGGAGCCTACGAGCAGTACTTC. The rearrangement uses TRBV5-1 and TRBJ2-7; 14 bases are a match to TRBD2. In germline, CDR1 is SGHRS, CDR2 YFSETQ. The CDR3 spans 15 residues. V trimming: 3 bases; J trimming: 2 bases; junction bases outside the gene matches: 1.

This chain joins TRBV29-1 and TRBJ2-7; 9 bases fit TRBD1. Germline CDR1 is SQVTM and CDR2 is ANQGSEA. Trimming took 0 bases from V and 2 from J; bases not matched to a gene: 11. The CDR3 loop spans 17 amino acids. The chain's CDR3 is CSVEDRTGVLAPYEQYF. The DNA of the CDR3 is TGCAGCGTTGAAGATCGGACAGGGGTACTAGCGCCCTACGAGCAGTACTTC.